The 20 T cell receptor beta chains below come from one sample, sequenced in a study of control samples from healthy donors and cancer patients. Some clones are missing from TCRdb's copy, which holds only in-frame ones; the method was immunoSEQ multiplex PCR. The data contain approximately 110,000 clones, 80% to 90% of them seen just once; the ten biggest clones take up less than 15%. The sample consisted of blood. The receptors here all came from a woman between 45 and 60 years old in good health.

The chain is built from TRBV7-6 and TRBJ1-5; 9 bases agree with TRBD1. Germline V lookup: CDR1 SGHVS, CDR2 FNYEAQ. The CDR3 length is 18 residues. The trim removed 0 bases at V and 7 bases at J, leaving 13 bases unmatched. The CDR3 coding sequence is TGTGCCAGCAGCTTAGCGCCGGACCGGGACAGGGTAATCCAGCCCCAGCATTTT. Amino acids: CASSLAPDRDRVIQPQHF.

The chain is built from TRBV18 and TRBJ2-7, with TRBD1 identical over 7 bases. Germline CDR1 is KGHSH and CDR2 is LQKENI. The length of the CDR3 is 15 residues. Trimming at V came to 6 bases and at J to 1 base, leaving 9 bases not matched to a gene. For the CDR3, the DNA is TGTGCCAGCTCTCATCCGGGACAGAGGTCCTACGAGCAGTACTTC. Protein sequence: CASSHPGQRSYEQYF.

The V gene is TRBV6-1, the J gene TRBJ2-1; TRBD2 aligns across 8 bases. Unmatched junction bases numbered 8, after V lost 6 bases and J lost 7 bases. Germline CDR1 is MNHNS and CDR2 is SASEGT. This CDR3 comprises 14 residues. The CDR3 reads CASRNRGGANEQFF. Written as DNA, the CDR3 is TGTGCCAGCAGGAACCGGGGGGGGGCTAATGAGCAGTTCTTC.

The rearrangement uses TRBV4-3 and TRBJ1-6; no reliable D call. V lost 1 base, J lost 7 bases, and 17 bases lay in between. The CDR3 has 17 residues. Germline assignment: CDR1 LGHNA and CDR2 YSLEER. In DNA, the CDR3 is TGCGCCAGCAGCCAAGCCCTCGCAGTCTCGGGAAATTCACCCCTCCACTTT. Its protein product is CASSQALAVSGNSPLHF.

The chain recombines TRBV4-3 with TRBJ1-1, with D unclear. Germline V gives CDR1 LGHNA, CDR2 YSLEER. CDR3 length: 13 residues. V was shortened by 8 bases and J by 0 bases, with 10 bases between the two germline ends. CDR3 sequence (DNA): TGCGCCAGCGGCCGAACAATGAACACTGAAGCTTTCTTT. This codes for CASGRTMNTEAFF.

This chain links TRBV9 with TRBJ1-4, with D hard to call. The CDR3 sequence is 16 residues long. V dropped 0 bases and J dropped 7 bases, with 16 bases sitting between them. In germline, CDR1 is SGDLS, CDR2 YYNGEE. The CDR3 DNA reads TGTGCCAGCAGCGTAGGTGTTGCTCCTGAGGGTGAAAAACTGTTTTTT. This codes for CASSVGVAPEGEKLFF.

The chain carries TRBV5-6 and TRBJ2-1, with 12 bases lining up with TRBD2. Germline CDR1 and CDR2: SGHDT and YYEEEE. The ends lost 4 bases at V and 4 bases at J; junction bases unmatched: 3. The CDR3 has 15 residues. The CDR3 region is CASSTSGGLYNEQFF. In DNA form, the CDR3 reads TGTGCCAGCAGCACTAGCGGGGGGTTATACAATGAGCAGTTCTTC.

The chain joins TRBV7-2 to TRBJ1-1; D not resolved. Looked up from germline, CDR1 is SGHTA and CDR2 is FQGNSA. Between the trimmed V and J ends, which lost 1 base and 7 bases, there was a span of 13 bases. CDR3 length: 14 amino acids. CDR3 sequence reads: CASSLVGRGNEAFF. DNA of the CDR3: TGTGCCAGCAGCTTAGTAGGGCGAGGGAATGAAGCTTTCTTT.

This chain joins TRBV4-2 and TRBJ1-5, with a possible D match to TRBD1 (5 bases). The CDR3 extends over 16 amino acids. Germline V gene lookup returns CDR1 LGHNA and CDR2 YNFKEQ. V lost 0 bases and J 7 bases, leaving 16 bases between the germline ends. The CDR3 nucleotides are TGTGCCAGCAGCCAAGATGGAGAAGGGGCGGGACAGCCCCAGCATTTT. This translates into CASSQDGEGAGQPQHF.

The rearrangement joins TRBV27 to TRBJ2-3, with 9 bases lining up with TRBD1. With V trimmed by 3 bases and J by 6 bases, 4 bases remained unmatched. In germline, CDR1 is MNHEY, CDR2 SMNVEV (reference sequence). The CDR3 sequence is 14 residues long. CDR3 bases: TGTGCCAGCAGTTTCCGGGACAGGGTGGATACGCAGTATTTT. It is translated as CASSFRDRVDTQYF.

V and J are TRBV29-1 and TRBJ2-2; no reliable D call. Trimming removed 7 bases from V and 7 bases from J, with 19 bases in between. The CDR3 covers 14 residues. Germline lookup yields CDR1 SQVTM and CDR2 ANQGSEA. Here the CDR3 DNA reads TGCAGCGCGAGTCACCTGGGTCCCAGCGGGGAGCTGTTTTTT. This encodes CSASHLGPSGELFF.

This clone was seen a handful of times. The J gene is TRBJ2-2, the V gene TRBV7-9, with D perhaps given as TRBD1 or TRBD2 (5 bases each). The CDR3 runs 16 residues. V lost 5 bases and J 3 bases, leaving 16 bases between the germline ends. The germline V gene has CDR1 SEHNR and CDR2 FQNEAQ (reference sequence). This CDR3 is CASSARVGVDTGELFF. In nucleotides, the CDR3 is TGTGCCAGCAGCGCACGGGTGGGGGTAGACACCGGGGAGCTGTTTTTT.

This clone was seen a few times. The genes are TRBV4-3 and TRBJ2-2; the D gene is possibly TRBD1 (5 bases). The germline CDR1 and CDR2 sequences are LGHNA and YSLEER. The CDR3 has 14 residues. Trimming removed 8 bases at V and 0 bases at J, with 10 bases between. The CDR3 reads CASAGAANTGELFF. The CDR3 bases are TGCGCCAGCGCTGGGGCAGCGAACACCGGGGAGCTGTTTTTT.

The rearrangement uses TRBV7-9 and TRBJ2-7; 9 positions agree with TRBD2. V lost 2 bases to trimming and J lost 5 bases; unmatched junction nucleotides: 7. This CDR3 is built from 15 residues. Germline V lookup: CDR1 SEHNR, CDR2 FQNEAQ (reference sequence). This chain's CDR3 is CASSLTIAGADEQYF. CDR3 DNA: TGTGCCAGCAGCTTAACTATAGCGGGAGCCGACGAGCAGTACTTC.

CDR3: CASSLAGWGWTQYF. CDR3 DNA: TGTGCCAGCAGCTTAGCTGGGTGGGGGTGGACCCAGTACTTC. The chain joins TRBV11-2 to TRBJ2-5; D tentatively fits TRBD1 or TRBD2 (5 bases each). CDR3 size: 14 residues. V lost 1 base and J lost 7, with 13 bases in between. Germline V gene data show CDR1 as SGHAT and CDR2 as FQNNGV.

J is TRBJ2-1 and V is TRBV19; TRBD2 agrees at 11 bases. The CDR3 is 15 amino acids. J was trimmed by 9 bases and V by 3 bases; bases with no gene match: 7. The germline CDR1 and CDR2 sequences are LNHDA and SQIVND (reference sequence). As DNA, the CDR3 is TGTGCCAGTAGTATTATGTCTAGCGGGGGGCGTGAGCAGTTCTTC. This translates into CASSIMSSGGREQFF. The full variable domain, completed using reference TRBV19 and TRBJ2-1, is DGGITQSPKYLFRKEGQNVTLSCEQNLNHDAMYWYRQDPGQGLRLIYYSQIVNDFQKGDIAEGYSVSREKKESFPLTVTSAQKNPTAFYLCASSIMSSGGREQFFGPGTRLTVL.

The chain couples TRBV7-2 to TRBJ2-7, with 8 bases fitting TRBD1. The CDR3 loop spans 19 amino acids. The trim removed 2 bases at V and 4 bases at J, leaving 19 bases unmatched. Germline V lookup: CDR1 SGHTA, CDR2 FQGNSA. The chain's CDR3 is CASSLNFPGGASGRYEQYF. CDR3 DNA: TGTGCCAGCAGCTTAAACTTTCCAGGGGGCGCCTCTGGTCGTTACGAGCAGTACTTC.

The gene calls are TRBV5-5 and TRBJ1-6; D remains ambiguous. The V and J ends lost 2 bases and 0 bases respectively, with 6 bases between them. The CDR3 spans 15 residues. Germline CDR1 reads SGHKS; CDR2 reads YYEKEE (reference sequence). CDR3 in DNA: TGTGCCAGCAGCTTAGCTAGCTCCTATAATTCACCCCTCCACTTT. It specifies CASSLASSYNSPLHF.

J is TRBJ1-2 and V is TRBV15; tentatively, D is TRBD1 (5 bases). Between the trimmed V and J ends, which lost 0 bases and 8 bases, there was a span of 7 bases. The CDR3 sequence is 12 residues long. The germline V gene encodes CDR1 LNHNV and CDR2 YYDKDF (reference sequence). The CDR3: CATSRDREGYTF. The CDR3 DNA is TGTGCCACCAGCAGAGACAGGGAGGGCTACACCTTC.

DNA of the CDR3: TGTGCCAGCAGCGTGGGGGCGGGAGGCTACGAGCAGTACTTC. It specifies CASSVGAGGYEQYF. The chain carries TRBV5-4 and TRBJ2-7; TRBD2 matches at 8 bases. Germline CDR1 SGHNT, CDR2 YYREEE (reference sequence). The CDR3 covers 14 residues. Losses at the gene ends were 4 bases for V and 3 bases for J; bases not matched to a gene: 6.